This T cell receptor beta chain was retrieved from a study of T cells after posttransplantation cyclophosphamide (dated by TCRdb to the mid-2010s). Looking at the study overall: The study tracked T cell repertoire reconstitution by TRB sequencing after myeloablative bone marrow transplantation using posttransplantation cyclophosphamide as GVHD prophylaxis. Antigen receptor sequencing covered samples from 35 PTCy-treated patients and some 15 of their related bone marrow donors. In 3 patients, TRB sequencing was also performed on up to roughly 3 more blood samples taken 2 to 5.2 years after transplant, and in several patients, pretransplant blood was also TRB-sequenced. TRA and TRB clonality were tightly correlated in several samples, so subsequent TCR analyses focused on TRB only. Public TRB sequences were compared against a database of over 3,000 sequences linked to responses to pathogens, tumor antigens, self-antigens and alloantigens. TRB sequencing was performed on blood from all 34 PTCy patients with 1-year posttransplant specimens.

On the day of marrow donation, related bone marrow donors gave peripheral blood samples. Mononuclear cells from peripheral blood and bone marrow were separated by Ficoll-Hypaque density centrifugation and then cryopreserved. TRB sequencing used genomic DNA with the immunoSEQ assay at survey resolution or the hsTCRB kit. Per the authors' processing: The immunoSEQ software handled initial read processing, and the LymphoSeq R package was used for repertoire analyses. Clonality was calculated as 1 minus normalized Shannon entropy, and the Gini coefficient was also calculated for each TRB dataset. Phenotypes of unsorted samples were inferred by mapping TRB sequences from sorted subsets of the recipient or donor onto unsorted samples of the same recipient. TCRdb holds this immuneACCESS table with in-frame rearrangements only. Some clones are missing; in checked studies, unresolved V genes explain under half, and the rest has no known cause. That table is the source of V, J and clone size, and D and trimming were worked out from the DNA. There are approximately 30,000 clones in this sample, and none of them is a singleton. The ten largest clones add up to roughly 6.7% of the sample.

This clone turned up a few times. The clone's antigen remains unknown. No much larger clonotype is one base removed from it; base qualities were not supplied. Study-wide findings and limitations: At 1-2 months, donor-recipient similarity was low but rose over the first year, and the later blood repertoires were often dominated by donor CD8+ memory clones. The TRB repertoires of T cells infiltrating skin or the GI tract showed only limited overlap with the TRB repertoires found in blood. Across approximately 41 patients, TRB clonality was highly associated with recipient CMV seropositivity and CMV reactivation, and PTCy diversity was similar to diversity in CNI/methotrexate controls.

The TCR sequence derives from a woman aged 50 to 65 in good health and a related stem cell transplant donor. Sequenced: PBMCs.

The DNA sequence is TGCGCCAGCAGGAGGGGGCAGGGCACAGATACGCAGTATTTT. Its protein is CASRRGQGTDTQYF. The V and J genes are TRBV5-1 and TRBJ2-3; the central 7 bases match TRBD1. The CDR3, from cysteine to phenylalanine, totals 14 residues. The kept DNA is CDR3 alone, 42 bases in frame from the first base. The germline V gene yields SGHRS for CDR1 and YFSETQ for CDR2. At the junction V is shortened by 5 bases and J by 1 base; bases outside the gene matches: 4.